This TCR beta chain was obtained from a study of blood T cell repertoires in COVID-19. At the level of the study: PBMCs, B-cell-depleted T cells, or T cells provided the cDNA or gDNA that made up the material.

Generated by immunoSEQ multiplex PCR, the TCRdb table keeps only in-frame clones and is missing some. The repertoire has approximately 300,000 clones, more than 70% of them found once; the top ten carry roughly 6.7%. This CDR3 contains 12 residues. Between the trimmed V and J ends, which lost 9 bases and 9 bases, there was a span of 15 bases. The V gene's germline CDR1 is MNHEY and CDR2 SVGAGI. Sequencing was performed on peripheral blood. This sequence was found in a man between 18 and 35 years old who had recovered from COVID-19. The chain links TRBV6-5 to TRBJ2-1; the D gene is possibly TRBD1 (6 bases). CDR3: CASIDRFSEQFF. CDR3 DNA: TGTGCCAGTATTGACAGGTTCAGTGAGCAGTTCTTC.